Below are 24 T cell receptor beta chains sequenced from a single sample in a study of regulatory T cells in long-lasting Graves disease. iRepertoire HTBI primers and Arm-PCR of CDR3 regions built TCR beta libraries. From the multiplex PCR reads, TCRdb called clonotypes with MiXCR, one entry per CDR3 protein. The table has around 400,000 distinct CDR3 sequences, roughly 15% seen once; the top ten hold roughly 20%. Time point reported: newly diagnosed GD, antithyroid drugs for less than 3 months. There was RNA extracted from PBMCs, and the TCR library was made from it. Material: peripheral blood mononuclear cells (PBMCs), obtained at new diagnosis, from a patient treated with antithyroid drugs. These receptors all stem from a female donor with Graves disease.

Ten or more counts support this clonotype. The chain employs TRBV7-2 and TRBJ2-1, with TRBD1 identical over 8 bases. CDR1 and CDR2 (germline): SGHTA, FQGNSA. The junction had 6 bases not matched to a gene; V was cut back by 6 bases and J by 2 bases. The CDR3 runs 15 residues. Written as DNA, the CDR3 is TGTGCCAGCAGTCGTCAGGGGGCCACCTACAATGAGCAGTTCTTC. Residues: CASSRQGATYNEQFF.

This clonotype was detected ten times or more. The V call is TRBV7-8, the J call TRBJ2-1, with TRBD2 matching over 10 bases. This CDR3 is built from 17 residues. Germline loops: CDR1 SGHVS, CDR2 FQNEAQ. Losses at the gene ends were 4 bases for V and 5 bases for J; bases not matched to a gene: 11. For the CDR3, the DNA is TGTGCCAGCAGCTCCGTGCCGGGACTAGCGACCCACAATGAGCAGTTCTTC. Its translation: CASSSVPGLATHNEQFF.

There are many counts of this clonotype. The chain uses TRBV19 and TRBJ2-5, with TRBD1 identical over 7 bases. The germline CDR1 and CDR2 sequences are LNHDA and SQIVND (reference sequence). With 3 bases clipped from V and 3 bases from J, the junction kept 4 bases outside the gene matches. The CDR3 runs to 14 residues. This chain's CDR3 is CASSIGTVKETQYF. The CDR3 DNA sequence: TGTGCCAGTAGTATCGGGACAGTTAAAGAGACCCAGTACTTC.

This clonotype was seen ten or more times. The chain employs TRBV7-9 and TRBJ2-5; D may be TRBD2 (5 bases). Germline V lookup: CDR1 SEHNR, CDR2 FQNEAQ (reference sequence). Trimming cost V 4 bases and J 5 bases, with 11 bases left between them. The CDR3 length is 13 residues. The CDR3 reads CASSYWTGETQYF. CDR3 in DNA: TGTGCCAGCAGCTACTGGACTGGGGAGACCCAGTACTTC.

The V and J genes are TRBV28 and TRBJ2-7, with TRBD1 matching over 8 bases. The CDR3 covers 15 residues. V shed 4 bases and J 8 bases; nucleotides not matched to a gene: 13. Germline CDR1 and CDR2: MDHEN and SYDVKM. The CDR3 nucleotides are TGTGCCAGCAGTTCCTCGGGCGAACAGGGGGGACAGCAGTACTTC. Amino acids: CASSSSGEQGGQQYF.

This clonotype was detected only once. A much larger clone sits a single nucleotide away, making a read error possible. The chain recombines TRBV12-3 or TRBV12-4 with TRBJ2-5; 9 bases fit TRBD1. V lost 6 bases and J lost 2; bases outside the gene matches: 13. This CDR3 has 17 amino acids. The CDR3 here is CASRPRSGTGLQETQYF. The CDR3 region has the DNA TGTGCCAGCAGGCCCCGCTCCGGGACAGGGTTACAAGAGACCCAGTACTTC.

This clonotype was seen repeatedly, ten times or more. This sequence joins TRBV29-1 and TRBJ1-1; TRBD1 might be the D (5 bases). The CDR3 has 15 residues. The germline CDR1 and CDR2 sequences are SQVTM and ANQGSEA. V lost 4 bases, J lost 0 bases, and 15 bases lay in between. CDR3 loop: CSVVQGGIVNTEAFF. In DNA, the CDR3 is TGCAGCGTTGTTCAGGGAGGAATAGTGAACACTGAAGCTTTCTTT.

This clonotype has at least ten counts. This chain uses TRBV6-2 or TRBV6-3 with TRBJ1-1; D unresolved. The V gene lost 5 bases and the J gene lost 4 bases, with 14 bases spanning the gap. The CDR3 sequence is 14 residues long. Germline V gene data show CDR1 as MNHEY and CDR2 as SVGEGT. Here the CDR3 reads CASSHTNRGTEAFF. The CDR3 nucleotides are TGTGCCAGCAGTCACACAAACCGAGGCACTGAAGCTTTCTTT.

The table lists this clonotype with many counts. This chain connects TRBV4-1 to TRBJ2-1, with TRBD2 matching over 10 bases. Trimming removed 5 bases from V and 4 bases from J; junction bases left unmatched: 5. The CDR3 contains 15 residues. Germline CDR1 reads MGHRA; CDR2 reads YSYEKL. The CDR3 loop is CASSVTSGQYNEQFF. CDR3 DNA sequence: TGCGCCAGCAGCGTGACTAGCGGGCAATACAATGAGCAGTTCTTC.

In its sample, this clonotype was seen many times. The rearrangement links TRBV2 to TRBJ2-3, with D perhaps TRBD1 (6 bases). V lost 4 bases, J lost 0 bases, and 11 bases lay in between. The CDR3 consists of 15 residues. Germline-derived CDR1 and CDR2 are SNHLY and FYNNEI. This CDR3 is CASSGTEPSTDTQYF. Here the CDR3 DNA reads TGTGCCAGCAGTGGGACAGAGCCTAGCACAGATACGCAGTATTTT.

This clonotype came up many times. V and J are TRBV7-9 and TRBJ2-7, with unresolved D. Trimming took off 1 base at V and 4 bases at J, with 5 bases between the two ends. Per the germline V gene, CDR1 is SEHNR and CDR2 is FQNEAQ (reference sequence). The CDR3 contains 12 residues. The CDR3 bases are TGTGCCAGCAGCTTAGAGAGGTACGAGCAGTACTTC. Translated, it gives CASSLERYEQYF.

This clonotype has at least ten counts. The rearrangement links TRBV20-1 to TRBJ1-1; 9 bases are shared with TRBD1. Germline CDR1 reads DFQATT; CDR2 reads SNEGSKA (reference sequence). The CDR3 is made up of 13 amino acids. Losses at the gene ends were 7 bases for V and 5 bases for J; bases not matched to a gene: 8. The CDR3 here is CSVSDRGSTEAFF. The CDR3 DNA follows: TGCAGTGTTAGCGACAGGGGGAGTACTGAAGCTTTCTTT.

The V gene is TRBV2, the J gene TRBJ1-1, with 9 bases aligning to TRBD1. This CDR3 has 14 residues. Looked up from germline, CDR1 is SNHLY and CDR2 is FYNNEI. V lost 6 bases and J lost 3; bases outside the gene matches: 5. CDR3 amino acids: CASRPWTGDTEAFF. The CDR3, as DNA: TGTGCCAGCAGACCCTGGACAGGGGACACTGAAGCTTTCTTT.

In this sample, this clonotype turned up many times. V gene TRBV9 combines with J gene TRBJ1-2, with D perhaps matching TRBD1 (6 bases). This CDR3 comprises 16 residues. Trimming stripped 0 bases from V and 2 bases from J, with 14 bases between. Per germline, CDR1 SGDLS and CDR2 YYNGEE. The CDR3 loop is CASSVDKDSRNYGYTF. Written as DNA, the CDR3 is TGTGCCAGCAGCGTAGATAAGGACAGCAGAAACTATGGCTACACCTTC.

This clonotype was picked up a small number of times. This chain uses TRBV13 with TRBJ1-2, with D possibly being TRBD1 (6 bases). The CDR3 contains 14 residues. Trimming shortened V by 6 bases and J by 5 bases, and 16 bases separated the two germline ends. Germline values: CDR1 PRHDT, CDR2 FYEKMQ (reference sequence). The CDR3: CASRRKGGGYGYTF. In DNA, the CDR3 is TGTGCCAGCAGGCGAAAGGGGGGAGGATATGGCTACACCTTC.

The chain uses TRBV4-1 and TRBJ1-1; D is unresolved. Trimming pared 2 bases from V and 5 bases from J, leaving 9 bases between. CDR3 size: 13 residues. Germline lookup yields CDR1 MGHRA and CDR2 YSYEKL. In nucleotides, the CDR3 is TGCGCCAGCAGCCAACCGACCGAGACTGAAGCTTTCTTT. Translated: CASSQPTETEAFF.

The count of this clonotype is one. This chain uses TRBV10-2 with TRBJ1-5, with 7 bases fitting TRBD1. The germline V gene encodes CDR1 WSHSY and CDR2 SAAADI. CDR3 length: 15 amino acids. V dropped 6 bases and J dropped 6; count of bases not matched to a gene: 11. The CDR3 sequence: CASREGQGETQPQHF. The CDR3 DNA reads as TGCGCCAGCAGAGAAGGGCAGGGGGAGACTCAGCCCCAGCATTTT.

About this clonotype itself: Possible read error: a much larger clone is one base away. The chain combines TRBV7-6 with TRBJ2-5; a possible D gene is TRBD1 (6 bases). CDR1 is SGHVS and CDR2 is FNYEAQ in the germline V gene. CDR3 length: 15 amino acids. Trimming took off 1 base at V and 6 bases at J, with 15 bases between the two ends. CDR3 protein: CASSLGLGARKTQYF. The DNA for the CDR3 is TGTGCCAGCAGCTTAGGACTGGGGGCGCGGAAGACCCAGTACTTC. The full variable domain, completed using reference TRBV7-6 and TRBJ2-5, is GAGVSQSPRYKVTKRGQDVALRCDPISGHVSLYWYRQALGQGPEFLTYFNYEAQQDKSGLPNDRFSAERPEGSISTLTIQRTEQRDSAMYRCASSLGLGARKTQYFGPGTRLLVL.

This clonotype has ten or more counts. The chain is built from TRBV28 and TRBJ2-5, with TRBD2 matching over 8 bases. This CDR3 spans 15 amino acids. The trim removed 7 bases at V and 4 bases at J, leaving 11 bases unmatched. Germline CDR1 and CDR2: MDHEN and SYDVKM. For the CDR3, the DNA is TGTGCCAGCAACCGAGCGGGAGCCCCCATAGAGACCCAGTACTTC. It codes for CASNRAGAPIETQYF.

This chain links TRBV10-3 with TRBJ2-2; perhaps TRBD1 as D (6 bases). CDR3 length: 15 residues. V lost 6 bases, J lost 1 base, and 12 bases lay in between. Germline CDR1 is ENHRY and CDR2 is SYGVKD. This CDR3 reads CAISVRTENTGELFF. The CDR3 DNA is TGTGCCATCAGCGTACGGACAGAGAACACCGGGGAGCTGTTTTTT.

This clonotype was counted at least ten times. The chain combines TRBV3-1 with TRBJ2-5; D might be TRBD2 (6 bases). The V end was cut by 5 bases, the J end by 2 bases, with 15 bases between. The germline V gene encodes CDR1 LGHDT and CDR2 YNNKEL (reference sequence). The CDR3 spans 15 residues. CDR3 in DNA: TGTGCCAGCAGCTATGCGGGACCGCCACAAGAGACCCAGTACTTC. Amino acid sequence: CASSYAGPPQETQYF.

This clonotype appeared many times. The V gene is TRBV3-1, the J gene TRBJ2-1; D ambiguous. CDR1 is LGHDT, CDR2 YNNKEL, per germline (reference sequence). The V and J ends lost 0 bases and 0 bases respectively, with 12 bases between them. The CDR3 runs to 17 residues. The CDR3 bases are TGTGCCAGCAGCCAAGAATTAGGCGGAAGCTCCTACAATGAGCAGTTCTTC. It encodes CASSQELGGSSYNEQFF.

This chain connects TRBV12-5 to TRBJ2-3; TRBD2 matches 7 bases. Germline V lookup: CDR1 LGHNT, CDR2 FRNRAP. The CDR3 consists of 16 residues. Losses at the gene ends were 7 bases for V and 3 bases for J; bases not matched to a gene: 13. CDR3 loop: CASAPGASGPTDTQYF. The CDR3 coding sequence is TGTGCTAGTGCCCCTGGAGCTAGCGGACCTACAGATACGCAGTATTTT.

This clonotype was detected only a few times. The chain combines TRBV24-1 with TRBJ2-7; 7 bases are shared with TRBD1. V dropped 4 bases and J dropped 2; count of bases not matched to a gene: 4. The germline CDR1 and CDR2 sequences are KGHDR and SFDVKD. The CDR3 covers 14 residues. The CDR3 sequence: CATSDSGTAYEQYF. DNA for the CDR3: TGTGCCACCAGTGACTCCGGGACAGCCTACGAGCAGTACTTC.